Below, 2 T cell receptor beta chains from the same sample are listed, as sequenced in a study of regulatory T cells in long-lasting Graves disease (dated by TCRdb to the early 2020s). The sample's time point label, decoded: persistent/refractory GD, antithyroid drugs over 5 years with positive TRAb. For both TCR sequencing and RNA sequencing, RNA was extracted from PBMCs in TRIzol. The method behind the library was multiplex PCR. Sequenced using an Illumina HiSeq 4000. To build TCR beta libraries, CDR3 regions were amplified by Arm-PCR using iRepertoire HTBI primers. Using fastp trimming at Q25 and MiXCR clonotype assembly, TCRdb reanalyzed the public sequencing data and kept in-frame beta chains. Rows matching on CDR3 protein sequence are summarized as one entry with the most common DNA and genes. The sample table records a few hundred thousand distinct CDR3 sequences; 23% of these occur just once. The top ten constitute approximately 26% of the sample.

The specimen comprised peripheral blood mononuclear cells (PBMCs), sampled when the disease was refractory, from a patient treated with antithyroid drugs. These receptors came from a female donor with Graves disease.

This chain connects TRBV20-1 to TRBJ2-7; the match to TRBD2 covers 8 bases. This CDR3 has 15 residues. Germline loops: CDR1 DFQATT, CDR2 SNEGSKA (reference sequence). Unmatched junction bases numbered 9, after V lost 5 bases and J lost 0 bases. The CDR3 here is CSARKLAANSYEQYF. The CDR3 DNA is TGCAGTGCTCGTAAACTAGCGGCCAACTCCTACGAGCAGTACTTC.

The chain is built from TRBV12-3 or TRBV12-4 and TRBJ2-5, with a weak D call TRBD2 (6 bases). The V and J ends lost 4 bases and 1 base respectively, with 19 bases between them. The CDR3 contains 17 residues. The CDR3 is CASSSAYKKRAQETQYF. Written as DNA, the CDR3 is TGTGCCAGCAGTTCCGCCTATAAAAAGCGGGCCCAAGAGACCCAGTACTTC.